Here is one TCR beta chain with its context. Per germline, CDR1 LGHNA and CDR2 YSLEER. The CDR3 totals 16 residues. The V and J ends lost 0 bases and 1 base respectively, with 12 bases between them. Per the original methods: Reference gene primer amplification in the assay estimated nucleated cell counts. Sequenced by immunoSEQ multiplex PCR; TCRdb stores in-frame clones only, minus some. That table supplies the V and J calls and clone size; D and trimming were determined from the DNA. The sample comprises approximately 220,000 clones, approximately 91% of which are singletons, and approximately 0.66% rests with the top ten. This specimen belongs to a study of blood T cell repertoires in COVID-19. Study context: In each case, the material was cDNA or gDNA derived from T cells, B-cell-depleted T cells, or PBMCs.

The source of this sequence is a man aged 35 to 55 with acute or convalescent COVID-19. Sequenced input: peripheral blood. The gene calls are TRBV4-3 and TRBJ2-5, with a weak D call TRBD2 (5 bases). The CDR3 sequence: CASSQESGGSQETQYF. DNA of the CDR3: TGCGCCAGCAGCCAAGAAAGCGGCGGATCCCAAGAGACCCAGTACTTC.